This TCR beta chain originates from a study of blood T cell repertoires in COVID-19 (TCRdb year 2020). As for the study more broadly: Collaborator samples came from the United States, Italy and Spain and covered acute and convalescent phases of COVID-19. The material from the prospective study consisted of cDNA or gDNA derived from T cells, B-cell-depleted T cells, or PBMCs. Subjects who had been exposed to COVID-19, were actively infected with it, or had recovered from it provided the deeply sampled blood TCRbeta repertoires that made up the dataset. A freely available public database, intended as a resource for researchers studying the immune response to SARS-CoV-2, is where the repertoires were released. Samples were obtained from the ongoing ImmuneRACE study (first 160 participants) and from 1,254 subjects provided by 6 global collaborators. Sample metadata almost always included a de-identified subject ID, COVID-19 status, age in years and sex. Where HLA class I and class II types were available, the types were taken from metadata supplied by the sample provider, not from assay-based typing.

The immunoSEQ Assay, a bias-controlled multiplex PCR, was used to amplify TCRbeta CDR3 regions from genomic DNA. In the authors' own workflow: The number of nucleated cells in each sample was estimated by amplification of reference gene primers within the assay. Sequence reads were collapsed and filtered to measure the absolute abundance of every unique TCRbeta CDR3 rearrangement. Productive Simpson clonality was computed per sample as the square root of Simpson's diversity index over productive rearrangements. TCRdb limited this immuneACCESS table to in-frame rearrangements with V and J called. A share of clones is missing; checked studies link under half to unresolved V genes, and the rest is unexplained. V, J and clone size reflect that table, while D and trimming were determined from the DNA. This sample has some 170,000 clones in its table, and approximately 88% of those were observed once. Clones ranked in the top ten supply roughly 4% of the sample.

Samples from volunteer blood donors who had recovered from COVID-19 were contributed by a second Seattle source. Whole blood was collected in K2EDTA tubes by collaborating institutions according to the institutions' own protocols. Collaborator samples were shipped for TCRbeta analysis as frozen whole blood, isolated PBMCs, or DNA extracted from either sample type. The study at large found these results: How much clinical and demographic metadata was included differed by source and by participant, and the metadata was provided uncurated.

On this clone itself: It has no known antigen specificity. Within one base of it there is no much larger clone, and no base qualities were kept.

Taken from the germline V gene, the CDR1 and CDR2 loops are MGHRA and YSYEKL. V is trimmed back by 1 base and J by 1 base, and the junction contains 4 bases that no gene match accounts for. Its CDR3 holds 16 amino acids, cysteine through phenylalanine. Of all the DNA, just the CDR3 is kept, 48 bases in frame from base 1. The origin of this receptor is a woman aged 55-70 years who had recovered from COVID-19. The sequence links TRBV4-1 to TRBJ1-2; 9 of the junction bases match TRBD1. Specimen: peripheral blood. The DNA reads TGCGCCAGCAGCCAAGTTGGGACAGGGTATAACTATGGCTACACCTTC. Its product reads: CASSQVGTGYNYGYTF.